Listed below are T cell receptor beta chains from one sample, sequenced in a study of blood T cell repertoires in COVID-19. Libraries were prepared by immunoSEQ multiplex PCR; TCRdb keeps only in-frame clonotypes and omits some of them. The data contain tens of thousands of clones, approximately 85% of them singletons. Specimen: peripheral blood. These receptors originate from a human donor in a cohort sampled during active COVID-19. The CDR3 runs from the conserved cysteine through the conserved F or W. D genes are given only for firm matches. Size is stated for part of the rows, as once, few or many counts, or as a class when the clone is expanded.

j_call d_call v_call clone_size cdr3_aa cdr3_nt
TRBJ2-6 TRBD1 TRBV7-3 many CASSSATGSGANVLTF TGTGCCAGCAGCTCCGCGACAGGGTCTGGGGCCAACGTCCTGACTTTC
TRBJ2-7 TRBD1 TRBV19 . CASSSRDRILGEQYF TGTGCCAGTAGTAGCCGGGACAGAATTTTAGGCGAGCAGTACTTC
TRBJ1-1 TRBD1 TRBV4-1 . CASSQDPGQGFTEAFF TGCGCCAGCAGCCAAGATCCGGGACAGGGATTCACTGAAGCTTTCTTT
TRBJ2-1 TRBD1 TRBV11-2 . CASSLAGQGERNEQFF TGTGCCAGCAGCTTAGCCGGGCAGGGGGAGAGGAATGAGCAGTTCTTC
TRBJ1-1 . TRBV5-1 . CASSLAGDGNTEAFF TGCGCCAGCAGCTTGGCGGGGGACGGGAACACTGAAGCTTTCTTT
TRBJ1-4 TRBD1 TRBV7-9 . CASRLTGREKLFF TGTGCCAGCAGGTTGACAGGGCGTGAAAAACTGTTTTTT
TRBJ2-7 TRBD1 TRBV7-2 . CASSLGQGGVEQYF TGTGCCAGCAGCTTAGGACAGGGGGGCGTCGAGCAGTACTTC
TRBJ1-2 TRBD1 TRBV10-3 . CAISPGQGAGGYTF TGTGCCATCAGTCCGGGACAGGGGGCTGGTGGCTACACCTTC
TRBJ2-7 TRBD2 TRBV7-2 . CASSAGTSGYEQYF TGTGCCAGCAGCGCTGGGACTAGCGGGTACGAGCAGTACTTC
TRBJ2-2 . TRBV25-1 once CASSASGADTGELFF TGTGCCAGCAGTGCTTCGGGAGCGGACACCGGGGAGCTGTTTTTT
TRBJ2-3 . TRBV11-2 . CASSLDRYTDTQYF TGTGCCAGCAGCTTAGACAGATACACAGATACGCAGTATTTT
TRBJ2-3 . TRBV21-1 . CASSKVGRASGFTDTQYF TGTGCCAGCAGCAAAGTCGGTAGGGCTAGCGGGTTCACAGATACGCAGTATTTT
TRBJ1-4 TRBD1 TRBV6-5 . CASSPRDRPDEKLFF TGTGCCAGCAGTCCACGGGACAGGCCCGATGAAAAACTGTTTTTT
TRBJ2-5 TRBD1 TRBV19 . CASSGQGGETQYF TGTGCCAGTAGCGGACAGGGAGGAGAGACCCAGTACTTC
TRBJ1-2 . TRBV19 few CASTLQGNSANYGYTF TGTGCCAGCACTCTACAGGGAAACTCAGCTAACTATGGCTACACCTTC
TRBJ1-2 TRBD1 TRBV28 . CASSTWTGEMGYTF TGTGCCAGCAGTACCTGGACAGGAGAAATGGGCTACACCTTC
TRBJ1-2 . TRBV30 . CAWSATTPPNYGYTF TGTGCCTGGAGTGCTACCACCCCTCCAAACTATGGCTACACCTTC
TRBJ2-2 . TRBV12-3/TRBV12-4 . CASRATGELFF TGTGCCAGCAGAGCGACCGGGGAGCTGTTTTTT
TRBJ1-5 . TRBV7-2 . CASSDPGLGGQPQHF TGTGCCAGCAGCGATCCGGGTCTAGGAGGTCAGCCCCAGCATTTT
TRBJ2-1 TRBD1 TRBV24-1 . CATSDPDRGRAHEQFF TGTGCCACCAGTGATCCCGACAGGGGGCGAGCCCATGAGCAGTTCTTC
TRBJ2-1 . TRBV19 . CASSIWTPALSYNEQFF TGTGCCAGTAGTATTTGGACACCGGCCCTCTCCTACAATGAGCAGTTCTTC
TRBJ1-2 . TRBV24-1 . CATSPGPPGGYTF TGTGCCACCAGTCCGGGTCCTCCCGGGGGCTACACCTTC
TRBJ1-6 TRBD1 TRBV2 . CASITGTGNSPLHF TGTGCCAGCATTACCGGGACAGGGAATTCACCCCTCCACTTT
TRBJ2-7 TRBD2 TRBV6-5 . CASRAVASGFYEQYF TGTGCCAGCAGGGCCGTTGCTAGCGGGTTCTACGAGCAGTACTTC
TRBJ1-2 . TRBV6-5 . CASSPGIFYGYTF TGTGCCAGCAGTCCAGGGATCTTCTATGGCTACACCTTC